This TCR beta chain was retrieved from a study of T cell changes during pregnancy in multiple sclerosis. Germline V gene sequence: CDR1 SGHTA, CDR2 FQGNSA. The CDR3 runs 15 residues. V dropped 1 base and J dropped 2 bases, with 8 bases sitting between them. Profiled with immunoSEQ multiplex PCR; TCRdb holds only in-frame clones, not every one. The table lists 30,000 to 40,000 clones, around 87% of them singletons. The chain carries TRBV7-2 and TRBJ2-2; TRBD1 might be the D (5 bases). The specimen comprised CD4+ T cells from peripheral blood mononuclear cells, sampled in the second trimester of pregnancy. The source of this sequence is a female donor with multiple sclerosis, enrolled in a pregnancy study. CDR3 DNA: TGTGCCAGCAGCTTAGGGGGCCTAAACACCGGGGAGCTGTTTTTT. It yields the protein CASSLGGLNTGELFF. The full variable domain, its missing parts supplied by reference TRBV7-2 and TRBJ2-2, is GAGVSQSPSNKVTEKGKDVELRCDPISGHTALYWYRQSLGQGLEFLIYFQGNSAPDKSGLPSDRFSAERTGGSVSTLTIQRTQQEDSAVYLCASSLGGLNTGELFFGEGSRLTVL.